These T cell receptor beta chains were read from a single sample in a study of low-dose radiotherapy and immunotherapy resistance in tumors. TCRdb analysed the reads with MiXCR anew, one entry per CDR3 protein. The sample holds approximately 100,000 distinct CDR3 sequences, less than 25% seen once. Here the sequenced sample was PBMCs, taken after low-dose radiotherapy plus immunotherapy. Every receptor here comes from a male donor with prostate cancer. The CDR3 runs from the conserved cysteine through the conserved F or W. Fields, in order: CDR3 protein, CDR3 DNA, clone size, D gene, V gene, J gene. A D gene is named only where the DNA matches it firmly. Clone size is stated in some rows and not others, as once, few, many or a class when expanded.

CASSTGRPTNEKLFF,TGTGCCAGCAGCACCGGGAGACCAACTAATGAAAAACTGTTTTTT,many,NA,TRBV21-1,TRBJ1-4
CASSLDGLAGGETQYF,TGTGCCAGCAGCTTAGACGGACTAGCGGGTGGTGAGACCCAGTACTTC,few,TRBD2,TRBV7-2,TRBJ2-5
CSAGLAGGHTQYF,TGCAGCGCGGGACTAGCGGGGGGCCATACGCAGTATTTT,many,TRBD2,TRBV29-1,TRBJ2-3
CASSPRDRTDESGGYTF,TGCGCCAGCAGCCCCCGGGACAGGACCGACGAATCCGGCGGCTACACCTTC,many,TRBD1,TRBV5-8,TRBJ1-2
CASSRDGYSNQPQHF,TGCGCCAGCAGCCGTGACGGTTATAGCAATCAGCCCCAGCATTTT,many,NA,TRBV5-1,TRBJ1-5
CASSGTSSSYEQYF,TGTGCCAGCAGCGGGACTAGCTCTTCCTACGAGCAGTACTTC,many,TRBD2,TRBV12-3/TRBV12-4,TRBJ2-7
CASSTRQGSNQPQHF,TGTGCCAGCAGTACAAGACAGGGCTCTAATCAGCCCCAGCATTTT,many,TRBD1,TRBV12-3/TRBV12-4,TRBJ1-5
CASSERTGRTGELFFF,NA,NA,NA,TRBV2,TRBJ2-2
CSARSFGRTGNNEQFF,TGCAGTGCTAGATCCTTTGGGAGGACAGGGAACAATGAGCAGTTCTTC,many,TRBD1,TRBV20-1,TRBJ2-1
CASSLSGTSGPFF,TGCGCCAGCAGCTTGTCGGGGACTAGCGGCCCGTTCTTC,few,TRBD2,TRBV5-1,TRBJ2-1
CASSEAGRNRALETQYF,TGTGCCAGCAGTGAAGCGGGGAGGAACAGGGCTCTAGAGACCCAGTACTTC,many,NA,TRBV2,TRBJ2-5
CAWSPPARQDTQYF,TGTGCCTGGAGTCCCCCGGCCCGACAGGATACGCAGTATTTT,NA,NA,TRBV30,TRBJ2-3
CASSRLTGQWEQYF,TGTGCCAGCTCCCGGCTGACAGGGCAGTGGGAGCAGTACTTC,NA,TRBD1,TRBV6-2/TRBV6-3,TRBJ2-7
CAISEGANYGYTF,TGTGCCATCAGTGAGGGGGCTAACTATGGCTACACCTTC,NA,NA,TRBV10-3,TRBJ1-2
CASSPAVEQFF,TGTGCCAGCAGCCCAGCGGTTGAGCAGTTCTTC,many,NA,TRBV7-8,TRBJ2-1
CASSPRGPRDTQYF,TGTGCCAGCAGCCCCAGGGGGCCCCGGGATACGCAGTATTTT,many,TRBD1,TRBV2,TRBJ2-3
CSARIRGRGGPDTQYF,TGCAGTGCTAGAATCAGAGGGCGGGGGGGCCCAGATACGCAGTATTTT,many,TRBD2,TRBV20-1,TRBJ2-3
CASSLGELGTQYF,TGTGCCAGTTCCCTGGGGGAATTGGGTACGCAGTATTTT,many,NA,TRBV19,TRBJ2-3
CASSLDQQGGTQYF,TGTGCCAGCAGCTTAGATCAGCAGGGGGGGACCCAGTACTTC,many,NA,TRBV11-2,TRBJ2-5
CSAGGSPNEKLFF,TGCAGCGCCGGGGGAAGCCCTAATGAAAAACTGTTTTTT,many,NA,TRBV29-1,TRBJ1-4
CASSQDRGGPETQYF,TGTGCCAGCAGCCAAGATCGTGGGGGCCCCGAGACCCAGTACTTC,NA,NA,TRBV4-1,TRBJ2-5
CASSQVTDSDYGYTF,TGCGCCAGCAGCCAAGTTACCGACAGTGACTATGGCTACACCTTC,many,NA,TRBV4-1,TRBJ1-2
CASSLVPGQGTGNTIYF,TGTGCCAGCAGCTTAGTCCCCGGACAGGGGACTGGAAACACCATATATTTT,many,TRBD1,TRBV7-6,TRBJ1-3
CASSQDRGTSGGHEQFF,TGTGCCAGCAGCCAAGATCGCGGGACTAGCGGGGGCCATGAGCAGTTCTTC,many,TRBD2,TRBV3-1,TRBJ2-1
CASSLRGGITDTQYF,TGTGCCAGCAGCCTCAGGGGGGGGATCACAGATACGCAGTATTTT,many,NA,TRBV11-3,TRBJ2-3
CTSSLIRGEVGNEQFF,TGCACCAGCAGCTTAATCCGGGGGGAGGTCGGCAATGAGCAGTTCTTC,NA,TRBD2,TRBV5-1,TRBJ2-1